This T cell receptor beta chain was identified during a study of shared clonotypes between healthy human individuals. As for the study in general: Donors had three CD4 naive, three CD4 memory, two CD8 naive and one CD8 memory plate apiece.

About this clone itself: Its antigen is not known.

The CDR3 is made up of 13 amino acids. From germline, CDR1 is SNHLY and CDR2 FYNNEI. Trimming cost V 7 bases and J 5 bases, with 14 bases left between them. Overall study results and limits: Blood was the only sampled material, and tissue repertoires likely differ. Rarefaction curves obtained for sorted subsets showed sequencing incomplete despite large depth.

Naive CD4+ cells were CD45RA-selected; the remaining cells were memory. Profiling relied on immunoSEQ multiplex PCR, and the TCRdb table lists in-frame clones only, not all of them. The repertoire holds around 990,000 clones, with 77% as singletons. The chain links TRBV2 to TRBJ2-5, with D perhaps matching TRBD2 (6 bases). This receptor was identified in a man aged 18 to 30 in good health. Some clones in this sample may be carry-over from other donors' samples. What was sequenced was memory CD4+ T cells from PBMCs. The subset denotes: CD45RA-negative fraction. The CDR3, as DNA: TGTGCCAGCACTCCCTATGGAGGGGAGACCCAGTACTTC. Translated: CASTPYGGETQYF.